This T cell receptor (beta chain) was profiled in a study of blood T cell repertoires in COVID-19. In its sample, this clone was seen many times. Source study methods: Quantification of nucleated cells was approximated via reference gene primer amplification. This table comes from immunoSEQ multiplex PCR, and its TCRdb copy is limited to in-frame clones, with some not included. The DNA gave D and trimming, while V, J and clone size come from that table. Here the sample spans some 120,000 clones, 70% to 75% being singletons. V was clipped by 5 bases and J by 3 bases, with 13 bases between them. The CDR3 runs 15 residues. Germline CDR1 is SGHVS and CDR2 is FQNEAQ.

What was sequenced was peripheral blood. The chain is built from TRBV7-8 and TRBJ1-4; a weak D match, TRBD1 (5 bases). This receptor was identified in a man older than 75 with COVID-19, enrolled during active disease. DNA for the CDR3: TGTGCCAGCAGCCCGCAGGGTACAGCTAATGAAAAACTGTTTTTT. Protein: CASSPQGTANEKLFF.